Described below is a single T cell receptor (beta chain) sequence and its context. The clone's antigen remains unknown. Base-call qualities are not available, and no considerably larger clone is one nucleotide away. Genomic DNA was extracted from sorted cells for sequencing of the TCRbeta CDR3 region. The immunoSEQ Assay was used to sequence the TCRbeta CDR3 regions. TCRdb re-hosts the immuneACCESS table, in-frame sequences only. Its copies lack some clones; in the studies checked, an unresolved V gene accounts for under half of them, and the cause for the rest is not known. A total of roughly 110,000 clones appear in this sample, around nine tenths of them only once. 0.48% of the sample is in the top ten clones. The data stem from a study of OX40 agonist ivuxolimab in advanced cancers. Broadly, across the study: Ivuxolimab, which targeted the costimulatory receptor OX40 (CD134), was an agonistic, fully human IgG2 monoclonal antibody. Intravenous ivuxolimab was administered to patients every 2 weeks at six dose levels: 0.01, 0.1, 0.3, 1.5, 3 and 10 mg/kg. Among the 50 to 55 dose-escalation patients, about 19 had hepatocellular carcinoma, some 15 melanoma, 9 renal cell carcinoma and 9 head and neck cancer. The dose-escalation cohort was 82.7% male with a mean age of about 60 years, ranging from roughly 20 to 80. Patients were allowed to have had prior anti-PD-1, anti-PD-L1 or anti-CTLA-4 therapy, and about 40% of the dose-escalation patients had been treated with checkpoint inhibitors. Partial responses were achieved by three dose-escalation patients, of whom one had hepatocellular carcinoma and two had cutaneous melanoma. The point of sequencing TCRbeta in the periphery was to test whether ivuxolimab changed TCR sequence diversity and drove clonal T-cell expansion. The paper reports the monotherapy dose-escalation portion (N of about 51 patients) of the phase I ivuxolimab trial.

What the authors observed across the whole study: Low levels of normalized T-cell clonal expansion were also seen in some nonresponding patients. At doses of 0.1 to 3.0 mg/kg, clonal expansion of both CD4+ and CD8+ blood T cells was observed from baseline to week 6. After ivuxolimab, expanded clones were on average more numerous among CD8+ T cells than among CD4+ T cells. In partial responders in the 0.1-3.0 mg/kg groups, normalized peripheral clonal expansion was found to be among the lowest, especially among CD8+ T cells. The antigen specificity of the clonally expanded peripheral T cells was not determined.

Patients with autoimmune disease history or receiving systemic immunosuppression were excluded from the trial. Peripheral blood for TCR sequencing was collected from all dose cohorts at baseline, on cycle 4 day 1, and on cycle 7 day 1. The samples were taken from a phase I, first-in-human, multicenter, open-label dose-escalation trial of ivuxolimab. The trial enrolled adults with locally advanced or metastatic head and neck squamous cell, hepatocellular, melanoma or renal cell carcinoma. Before TCR sequencing, CD4+ T cells and CD8+ T cells were sorted from peripheral blood as separate populations. The origin of this receptor is an adult with an advanced solid tumor such as melanoma, head and neck, liver or kidney cancer. The sequencing here drew on CD4+ or CD8+ T cells sorted from blood, taken in a trial of the OX40 agonist ivuxolimab.

For the CDR3, the sequence is CASSSPASPLHF. The nucleotide sequence reads TGTGCCAGCAGCTCTCCGGCGTCACCCCTCCACTTT. The sequence joins TRBV7-2 to TRBJ1-6; no D gene call is confident. Counted from cysteine to phenylalanine, this CDR3 has 12 amino acids. Only the CDR3 portion is preserved as DNA: 36 bases, with reading frame beginning at the first base. V loses 4 bases, J loses 10 bases, and the germline ends lie 8 bases apart. CDR1 and CDR2 (SGHTA, FQGNSA) derive from the germline V gene. Extended through the reference TRBV7-2 and TRBJ1-6 proteins, this CDR3 yields the full variable domain: GAGVSQSPSNKVTEKGKDVELRCDPISGHTALYWYRQSLGQGLEFLIYFQGNSAPDKSGLPSDRFSAERTGGSVSTLTIQRTQQEDSAVYLCASSSPASPLHFGNGTRLTVT.